This note documents a single TCR beta chain sequence. Everyone who took part was about 18 to 90 years old, and they came from 24 US areas. Participants' reported clinical history set cohort assignment. These data belong to a study of blood T cell repertoires in COVID-19. Study summary: Specimens from acute and convalescent COVID-19 originated in the United States, Italy and Spain.

The method was immunoSEQ multiplex PCR; TCRdb's version includes in-frame clones alone and lacks a portion of them. The repertoire holds about 340,000 clones, approximately 86% seen once, with around 4.2% in the top ten. The CDR3 length is 18 residues. V shed 1 base and J 0 bases; nucleotides not matched to a gene: 5. Germline loops: CDR1 MDHEN, CDR2 SYDVKM. The chain carries TRBV28 and TRBJ2-6, with 8 bases that match TRBD1. The TCR sequence derives from a woman aged 40 to 50 with acute COVID-19. What was sequenced was PBMCs or T cells enriched from blood (not recorded which). This chain's CDR3 is CASSLYAGGDSGANVLTF. CDR3 bases: TGTGCCAGCAGTTTATATGCAGGGGGCGACTCTGGGGCCAACGTCCTGACTTTC.